This record covers a single T cell receptor (beta chain). Its antigen is still unknown. Patients got ipilimumab 1 mg/kg beginning 14 to 28 days post-transplant. Patients got 3 mg/kg IV nivolumab weeks 1, 4, 7, 10, then biweekly through week 26. The data originate from a study of ipilimumab plus nivolumab after autologous stem cell transplantation. Looking at the study overall: Myeloma cases were transplant-naive high-risk or relapsed within 3 years post first autologous transplant.

Data came from immunoSEQ multiplex PCR; TCRdb stores just in-frame clones and leaves some out. The data contain roughly 3,000 clones, 80% to 90% of them singletons. The CDR3 has 12 residues. The ends were cut back, 1 base at V and 8 bases at J, with 8 bases in the middle. Germline V gene data show CDR1 as KGHSH and CDR2 as LQKENI. General study findings and limits: The authors say TCR, Treg and microbiome findings warrant further study.

V and J are TRBV18 and TRBJ1-2, with D unresolved. The source is a male donor with multiple myeloma. The sequences come from PBMCs, collected in a trial of ipilimumab plus nivolumab as post-transplant consolidation. This CDR3 is CASSPQPDGYTF. Written as DNA, the CDR3 is TGTGCCAGCTCACCACAACCCGACGGCTACACCTTC.